This T cell receptor beta chain was sequenced in a study of blood T cell repertoires in COVID-19. Profiled with immunoSEQ multiplex PCR; TCRdb holds only in-frame clones, not every one. The data show 350,000 to 400,000 clones, 75% to 90% seen once. The sequenced sample was PBMCs or T cells enriched from blood (not recorded which). The clonotype comes from a man aged 18 to 29 who had recovered from COVID-19.

The CDR3 loop reads CASSLLTGDFSGNTIYF. The CDR3 coding sequence is TGTGCCAGCAGCTTACTGACAGGGGACTTCTCTGGAAACACCATATATTTT. The gene calls are TRBV5-5 and TRBJ1-3; 8 positions agree with TRBD1. CDR1 is SGHKS and CDR2 is YYEKEE in the germline V gene (reference sequence). V lost 2 bases to trimming and J lost 0 bases; unmatched junction nucleotides: 7. This CDR3 contains 17 residues.